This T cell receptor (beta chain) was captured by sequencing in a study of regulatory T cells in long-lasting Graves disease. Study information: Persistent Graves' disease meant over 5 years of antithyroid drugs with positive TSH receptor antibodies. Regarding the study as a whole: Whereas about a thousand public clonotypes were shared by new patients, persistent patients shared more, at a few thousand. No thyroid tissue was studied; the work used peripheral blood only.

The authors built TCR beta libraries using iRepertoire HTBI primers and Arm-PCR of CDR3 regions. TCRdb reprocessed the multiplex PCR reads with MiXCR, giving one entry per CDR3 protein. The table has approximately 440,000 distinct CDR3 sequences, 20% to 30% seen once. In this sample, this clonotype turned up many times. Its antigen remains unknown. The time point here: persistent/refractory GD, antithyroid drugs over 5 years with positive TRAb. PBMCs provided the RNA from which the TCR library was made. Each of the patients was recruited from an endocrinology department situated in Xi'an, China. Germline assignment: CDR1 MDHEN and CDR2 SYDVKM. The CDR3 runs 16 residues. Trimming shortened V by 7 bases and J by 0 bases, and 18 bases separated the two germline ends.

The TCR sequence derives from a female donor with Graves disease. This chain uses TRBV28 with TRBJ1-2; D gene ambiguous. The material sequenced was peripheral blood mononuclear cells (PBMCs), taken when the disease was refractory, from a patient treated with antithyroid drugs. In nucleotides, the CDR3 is TGTGCCAGCAAGGCCAGAGTTCTTCGTTCTAACTATGGCTACACCTTC. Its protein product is CASKARVLRSNYGYTF.